These 7 T cell receptor beta chains share one sample of origin, sequenced in a study of OX40 agonist ivuxolimab in advanced cancers. Sequenced by immunoSEQ multiplex PCR; TCRdb stores in-frame clones only, minus some. Among tens of thousands of clones listed, about 90% were seen once. The sequenced sample was CD4+ or CD8+ T cells sorted from blood, obtained in a trial of the OX40 agonist ivuxolimab. These receptors were taken from an adult with an advanced solid tumor such as melanoma, head and neck, liver or kidney cancer.

The gene calls are TRBV11-2 and TRBJ2-3; 9 bases agree with TRBD2. Germline trimming cut 4 bases from V and 5 bases from J; bases unmatched to any gene: 7. The V gene's germline CDR1 is SGHAT and CDR2 FQNNGV. The CDR3 is made up of 15 amino acids. The CDR3 coding sequence is TGTGCCAGCAGCTCCATAGCGGGAGTGGGAGATACGCAGTATTTT. This encodes CASSSIAGVGDTQYF.

The chain is built from TRBV9 and TRBJ2-3; D may match TRBD1 or TRBD2 (6 bases each). V dropped 7 bases and J dropped 0 bases, with 12 bases sitting between them. CDR3 size: 14 residues. CDR1 is SGDLS, CDR2 YYNGEE, per germline. DNA for the CDR3: TGTGCCAGCGGGGGGCAGGTCAGCACAGATACGCAGTATTTT. Its translation is CASGGQVSTDTQYF.

The chain is built from TRBV25-1 and TRBJ1-5; D not resolved. CDR1 and CDR2 (germline): MGHDK, SYGVNS. The CDR3 is 12 amino acids. Between the trimmed V and J ends, which lost 2 bases and 4 bases, there was a span of 3 bases. In nucleotides, the CDR3 is TGTGCCAGCAGTGAAGCAAATCAGCCCCAGCATTTT. It specifies CASSEANQPQHF.

The chain has TRBV9 and TRBJ2-5; D remains unclear. V was pared by 4 bases and J by 2 bases, with 12 bases between. CDR1 SGDLS and CDR2 YYNGEE come from the germline V gene. CDR3 length: 14 residues. Here the CDR3 DNA reads TGTGCCAGCAGCCCCCGCAGCGAACAAGAGACCCAGTACTTC. It yields the protein CASSPRSEQETQYF.

This chain links TRBV27 with TRBJ1-2; possibly TRBD1 for D (6 bases). V was clipped by 3 bases and J by 6 bases, with 14 bases between them. Germline values: CDR1 MNHEY, CDR2 SMNVEV (reference sequence). This CDR3 has 14 residues. CDR3 sequence: CASSFRGHEDGYTF. CDR3 in DNA: TGTGCCAGCAGTTTTAGGGGACACGAGGATGGCTACACCTTC.

The rearrangement uses TRBV15 and TRBJ1-5; 8 nucleotides line up with TRBD1. The CDR3 spans 15 residues. The ends lost 4 bases at V and 6 bases at J; junction bases unmatched: 8. Germline loops: CDR1 LNHNV, CDR2 YYDKDF (reference sequence). Written as DNA, the CDR3 is TGTGCCACCAGCACCCCGGGACAGGTCGGTCAGCCCCAGCATTTT. This encodes CATSTPGQVGQPQHF.

This rearrangement joins TRBV5-1 to TRBJ2-1; 14 bases map to TRBD2. Trimming at V came to 6 bases and at J to 8 bases, leaving 10 bases not matched to a gene. This CDR3 comprises 16 residues. Per germline, CDR1 SGHRS and CDR2 YFSETQ. CDR3 region: CASKSGGTSGSYEQFF. CDR3 bases: TGCGCCAGCAAGTCGGGCGGGACTAGCGGGAGCTATGAGCAGTTCTTC.